The rows below give T cell receptor beta chains drawn from one sample of a study of identical twins. TCRdb called the 5' RACE reads again in MiXCR, with one record for every CDR3 protein. The data hold about 260,000 distinct CDR3 sequences, with about 7% observed a single time. These data were also reused for a study on yellow fever vaccine responses in identical twins.

The sequencing sample was made of memory (CD45RO+) T cells sorted from blood. All receptors derive from a woman under 30 in good health. Both conserved end residues are part of each CDR3. The order of the fields is CDR3 DNA, CDR3 protein, J gene, V gene, CDR3 length, clone size, D gene. A D gene is named only where the DNA matches it firmly. The size of a clone is reported for some rows only, either as once, few or many, or as a class for expanded clones.

CDR3nt: TGTGCCAGCAGCTTAGAGGGACTAGCGGGCAGTGAGCAGTTCTTC; CDR3aa: CASSLEGLAGSEQFF; j_gene: TRBJ2-1; v_gene: TRBV11-3; len: 15; abundance: NA; d_gene: TRBD2
CDR3nt: TGCGCCAGCAGCTTGGTGGCTAGCGGGGTGTACAATGAGCAGTTCTTC; CDR3aa: CASSLVASGVYNEQFF; j_gene: TRBJ2-1; v_gene: TRBV5-1; len: 16; abundance: many; d_gene: TRBD2
CDR3nt: TGTGCCAGCACCAGACAGGGAGGTAATTCACCCCTCCACTTT; CDR3aa: CASTRQGGNSPLHF; j_gene: TRBJ1-6; v_gene: TRBV25-1; len: 14; abundance: few; d_gene: TRBD1
CDR3nt: TGCGCCAGCAGCCCCGAACCGGGACTCCCCGCGGATACGCAGTATTTT; CDR3aa: CASSPEPGLPADTQYF; j_gene: TRBJ2-3; v_gene: TRBV4-1; len: 16; abundance: many; d_gene: NA
CDR3nt: TGTGCCAGCAAACCGGGACACGAGAACACTGAAGCTTTCTTT; CDR3aa: CASKPGHENTEAFF; j_gene: TRBJ1-1; v_gene: TRBV7-9; len: 14; abundance: many; d_gene: NA
CDR3nt: TGCGCCAGCAGCGCTAGCGGAGACTCCTACAATGAGCAGTTCTTC; CDR3aa: CASSASGDSYNEQFF; j_gene: TRBJ2-1; v_gene: TRBV5-1; len: 15; abundance: NA; d_gene: TRBD2
CDR3nt: TGCAGTGCTAGAGGTGGGATCTTAAAAGAGACCCAGTACTTC; CDR3aa: CSARGGILKETQYF; j_gene: TRBJ2-5; v_gene: TRBV20-1; len: 14; abundance: many; d_gene: NA
CDR3nt: TGCGCCAGCAGCCCGGGCCTGACAGGGTTAACCTACGAGCAGTACTTC; CDR3aa: CASSPGLTGLTYEQYF; j_gene: TRBJ2-7; v_gene: TRBV5-1; len: 16; abundance: few; d_gene: TRBD1
CDR3nt: TGTGCCAGCAGCAGCACTAGCGGGGGCCTCAAAAACATTCAGTACTTC; CDR3aa: CASSSTSGGLKNIQYF; j_gene: TRBJ2-4; v_gene: TRBV3-1; len: 16; abundance: many; d_gene: TRBD2
CDR3nt: TGCAGTGCTAGACGGGATAACCCCAACACCGGGGAGCTGTTTTTT; CDR3aa: CSARRDNPNTGELFF; j_gene: TRBJ2-2; v_gene: TRBV20-1; len: 15; abundance: few; d_gene: NA
CDR3nt: TGTGCCAGCAGCGAAACGGCTAGCGGGTCCCGAGAGCAGTTCTTC; CDR3aa: CASSETASGSREQFF; j_gene: TRBJ2-1; v_gene: TRBV6-1; len: 15; abundance: NA; d_gene: TRBD2
CDR3nt: TGTGCCAGCAGTTCCGGTACGACCATATATTTT; CDR3aa: CASSSGTTIYF; j_gene: TRBJ1-3; v_gene: TRBV6-5; len: 11; abundance: many; d_gene: NA
CDR3nt: TGTGCCAGCAGCATGGGACTAGCGGGAGTTAAATCCTACGAGCAGTACTTC; CDR3aa: CASSMGLAGVKSYEQYF; j_gene: TRBJ2-7; v_gene: TRBV7-2; len: 17; abundance: few; d_gene: TRBD2
CDR3nt: TGTGCCAGCAGTTTATACGGGGATCAGCCCCAGCATTTT; CDR3aa: CASSLYGDQPQHF; j_gene: TRBJ1-5; v_gene: TRBV27; len: 13; abundance: few; d_gene: NA
CDR3nt: TGCAGTGCTAGAGATAAGGGGGGGTTGTGGCAGTTCTTC; CDR3aa: CSARDKGGLWQFF; j_gene: TRBJ2-1; v_gene: TRBV20-1; len: 13; abundance: NA; d_gene: NA
CDR3nt: TGCAGTGCTAGGAGGGAACTAGGGAGCTCCTACAATGAGCAGTTCTTC; CDR3aa: CSARRELGSSYNEQFF; j_gene: TRBJ2-1; v_gene: TRBV20-1; len: 16; abundance: many; d_gene: NA
CDR3nt: TGTGCCACCAGGCATCTGTCCCAGTATTTT; CDR3aa: CATRHLSQYF; j_gene: TRBJ2-3; v_gene: TRBV28; len: 10; abundance: NA; d_gene: NA
CDR3nt: TGTGCCAGCAGCTTTGGAGGTTCTGAAGCTTTCTTT; CDR3aa: CASSFGGSEAFF; j_gene: TRBJ1-1; v_gene: TRBV5-5; len: 12; abundance: few; d_gene: NA
CDR3nt: TGTGCCACCAGTGATTTGGTAGCGGGAGGGGAGCTGTTTTTT; CDR3aa: CATSDLVAGGELFF; j_gene: TRBJ2-2; v_gene: TRBV24-1; len: 14; abundance: few; d_gene: TRBD2
CDR3nt: TGCAGCGTCTCGCCGTATCGGCAGGCTACAACTAATGAAAAACTGTTTTTT; CDR3aa: CSVSPYRQATTNEKLFF; j_gene: TRBJ1-4; v_gene: TRBV29-1; len: 17; abundance: few; d_gene: NA
CDR3nt: TGTGCCAGCAACCTACAGGGGGCCTGGAACATTCAGTACTTC; CDR3aa: CASNLQGAWNIQYF; j_gene: TRBJ2-4; v_gene: TRBV9; len: 14; abundance: NA; d_gene: TRBD1
CDR3nt: TGTGCCAGCAGGGGGACAGGGGGGAATTCACCCCTCCACTTT; CDR3aa: CASRGTGGNSPLHF; j_gene: TRBJ1-6; v_gene: TRBV6-1; len: 14; abundance: many; d_gene: TRBD1
CDR3nt: TGTGCCAGCAGTGAACCGGTTAACAATGAGCAGTTCTTC; CDR3aa: CASSEPVNNEQFF; j_gene: TRBJ2-1; v_gene: TRBV2; len: 13; abundance: NA; d_gene: NA
CDR3nt: TGTGCCACCAGTGACCCATACGTCGCGAACACCGGGGAGCTGTTTTTT; CDR3aa: CATSDPYVANTGELFF; j_gene: TRBJ2-2; v_gene: TRBV24-1; len: 16; abundance: NA; d_gene: NA
CDR3nt: TGTGCCAGCAGCGTAGAGTTAGGCCCCACCTACAATGAGCAGTTCTTC; CDR3aa: CASSVELGPTYNEQFF; j_gene: TRBJ2-1; v_gene: TRBV9; len: 16; abundance: NA; d_gene: NA
CDR3nt: TGCGCCAGCAGCGGAGGGGGAGCACCGGCCCAGTACTTC; CDR3aa: CASSGGGAPAQYF; j_gene: TRBJ2-5; v_gene: TRBV5-1; len: 13; abundance: NA; d_gene: NA
CDR3nt: TGTGCCAGCAGCTTAAGCGGACCCTCCTACAATGAGCAGTTCTTC; CDR3aa: CASSLSGPSYNEQFF; j_gene: TRBJ2-1; v_gene: TRBV11-3; len: 15; abundance: NA; d_gene: NA
CDR3nt: TGTGCCAGCAGCCCCTACGGCAGGTCGGGGGCCAACGTCCTGACTTTC; CDR3aa: CASSPYGRSGANVLTF; j_gene: TRBJ2-6; v_gene: TRBV5-6; len: 16; abundance: few; d_gene: NA
CDR3nt: TGTGCCAGCAGTTGGGGGCCGGGACTAGCGGGATCCGAGCAGTACTTC; CDR3aa: CASSWGPGLAGSEQYF; j_gene: TRBJ2-7; v_gene: TRBV27; len: 16; abundance: NA; d_gene: TRBD2
CDR3nt: TGTGCCAGCAGTTATTTCGCCTTAGAGGCCTACGAGCAGTACTTC; CDR3aa: CASSYFALEAYEQYF; j_gene: TRBJ2-7; v_gene: TRBV6-5; len: 15; abundance: NA; d_gene: NA
CDR3nt: TGCAGTGCTAACCCTCAGCAGGATGGCTACACCTTC; CDR3aa: CSANPQQDGYTF; j_gene: TRBJ1-2; v_gene: TRBV20-1; len: 12; abundance: NA; d_gene: NA
CDR3nt: TGTGCCCTTCTAAGGTGTTATAGCAATCAGCCCCAGCATTTT; CDR3aa: CALLRCYSNQPQHF; j_gene: TRBJ1-5; v_gene: TRBV24-1; len: 14; abundance: few; d_gene: NA
CDR3nt: TGTGCCATCAGTCCGACCGGGACAGGGAACACCGGGGAGCTGTTTTTT; CDR3aa: CAISPTGTGNTGELFF; j_gene: TRBJ2-2; v_gene: TRBV10-3; len: 16; abundance: few; d_gene: TRBD1
CDR3nt: TGTGCCAGCAGCTTAGTCGTAGGGTTCGGCGGTGAGACCCAGTACTTC; CDR3aa: CASSLVVGFGGETQYF; j_gene: TRBJ2-5; v_gene: TRBV7-9; len: 16; abundance: few; d_gene: NA
CDR3nt: TGCGCCAGCAGCCGAGAAGCGGGGGGGCCCAACACCGGGGAGCTGTTTTTT; CDR3aa: CASSREAGGPNTGELFF; j_gene: TRBJ2-2; v_gene: TRBV5-1; len: 17; abundance: few; d_gene: TRBD2
CDR3nt: TGTGCCAGCAGTTTAAGACAGGGGGGGAATCAGCCCCAGCATTTT; CDR3aa: CASSLRQGGNQPQHF; j_gene: TRBJ1-5; v_gene: TRBV12-3/TRBV12-4; len: 15; abundance: many; d_gene: TRBD1
CDR3nt: TGTGCCACCAGCAGAGATAGGACATTTAATCAGCCCCAGCATTTT; CDR3aa: CATSRDRTFNQPQHF; j_gene: TRBJ1-5; v_gene: TRBV15; len: 15; abundance: many; d_gene: NA
CDR3nt: TGTGCCAGCAGCTTAAATGGTCTGCCCCAAGAGACCCAGTACTTC; CDR3aa: CASSLNGLPQETQYF; j_gene: TRBJ2-5; v_gene: TRBV7-9; len: 15; abundance: NA; d_gene: NA
CDR3nt: TGTGCCAGCAGCCCAGGGACCGAAAGCTCCTATAATTCACCCCTCCACTTT; CDR3aa: CASSPGTESSYNSPLHF; j_gene: TRBJ1-6; v_gene: TRBV28; len: 17; abundance: few; d_gene: NA
CDR3nt: TGTGCCAGCAGTGACGACCGGGGAGCCAAAAACATTCAGTACTTC; CDR3aa: CASSDDRGAKNIQYF; j_gene: TRBJ2-4; v_gene: TRBV2; len: 15; abundance: few; d_gene: NA
CDR3nt: TGTGCCAGCAGCCGAACGAGTAGATCCACCGGGGAGCTGTTTTTT; CDR3aa: CASSRTSRSTGELFF; j_gene: TRBJ2-2; v_gene: TRBV12-3/TRBV12-4; len: 15; abundance: NA; d_gene: NA
CDR3nt: TGTGCCAGCAGCCCCGGGACAGGGCCTCCGAACACTGAAGCTTTCTTT; CDR3aa: CASSPGTGPPNTEAFF; j_gene: TRBJ1-1; v_gene: TRBV27; len: 16; abundance: many; d_gene: TRBD1
CDR3nt: TGTGCCAGCAGTCCTCGTGGATCTGGGGCCAACGTCCTGACTTTC; CDR3aa: CASSPRGSGANVLTF; j_gene: TRBJ2-6; v_gene: TRBV27; len: 15; abundance: few; d_gene: NA
CDR3nt: TGTGCCAGCAGCCTGAAGGGCTACGGCACCGGGGAGCTGTTTTTT; CDR3aa: CASSLKGYGTGELFF; j_gene: TRBJ2-2; v_gene: TRBV12-3/TRBV12-4; len: 15; abundance: many; d_gene: NA
CDR3nt: TGTGCCAGCAGCTCCCCCGCCAGGGGGCCGACGAACACTGAAGCTTTCTTT; CDR3aa: CASSSPARGPTNTEAFF; j_gene: TRBJ1-1; v_gene: TRBV7-9; len: 17; abundance: NA; d_gene: TRBD1
CDR3nt: TGCAGTGCTGGAACACCTGGGGTCAAAAACATTCAGTACTTC; CDR3aa: CSAGTPGVKNIQYF; j_gene: TRBJ2-4; v_gene: TRBV20-1; len: 14; abundance: few; d_gene: NA
CDR3nt: TGTGCCAGTAGTATTATCGGGTTGGGTAATGAGCAGTTCTTC; CDR3aa: CASSIIGLGNEQFF; j_gene: TRBJ2-1; v_gene: TRBV19; len: 14; abundance: many; d_gene: NA